This T cell receptor beta chain comes out of a study of blood T cell repertoires in COVID-19. The table came from immunoSEQ multiplex PCR; TCRdb's copy has only in-frame clones and leaves some out. The data hold about 320,000 clones, with 75% to 90% observed a single time. This CDR3 comprises 19 residues. Trimming removed 7 bases from V and 2 bases from J; junction bases left unmatched: 21. CDR1 MNHNY and CDR2 SVGAGI come from the germline V gene (reference sequence). Before they entered the study, exposed participants had met a COVID-19 case within 2 weeks. This TCR was recovered from a woman in her twenties or thirties who had been exposed to COVID-19. Sequenced material: PBMCs or T cells enriched from blood (not recorded which). The genes are TRBV6-6 and TRBJ2-7; 9 bases map to TRBD2. CDR3 loop: CASTYLLASGIPSAYEQYF. Here the CDR3 DNA reads TGTGCCAGCACCTACCTTTTAGCTAGCGGGATCCCTTCGGCCTACGAGCAGTACTTC.